This passage covers 23 T cell receptor beta chains from one sample sequenced in a study of blood T cell repertoires in COVID-19. Profiling relied on immunoSEQ multiplex PCR, and the TCRdb table lists in-frame clones only, not all of them. The table records more than 250,000 clones, about 91% of them present only once. Sample: peripheral blood. These receptors were taken from a woman in her twenties or thirties with COVID-19, enrolled during active disease.

The chain recombines TRBV6-5 with TRBJ1-2, with TRBD1 as a possible D gene (5 bases). The CDR3 has 13 amino acids. Germline assignment: CDR1 MNHEY and CDR2 SVGAGI. The V end was cut by 8 bases, the J end by 3 bases, with 13 bases between. Here the CDR3 DNA reads TGTGCCAGCCGAAGGCGGGGACACTATGGCTACACCTTC. As protein: CASRRRGHYGYTF.

The chain recombines TRBV4-2 with TRBJ2-5; 12 bases fit TRBD2. The length of the CDR3 is 18 residues. The V and J ends lost 3 bases and 2 bases, in that order; junction bases with no gene match: 10. Germline V gene data show CDR1 as LGHNA and CDR2 as YNFKEQ. The CDR3 loop is CASSHLKLAGGSQETQYF. The CDR3 DNA reads as TGTGCCAGCAGCCATCTCAAACTAGCGGGGGGCTCTCAAGAGACCCAGTACTTC.

V is TRBV27 and J is TRBJ2-2; TRBD1 matches at 8 bases. The CDR3 length is 14 residues. Trimming cost V 5 bases and J 6 bases; bases outside gene matches: 5. Germline V gives CDR1 MNHEY, CDR2 SMNVEV (reference sequence). The CDR3 region has the DNA TGTGCCAGCAGTATGAACAGGGGGTCCGGGGAGCTGTTTTTT. The encoded protein is CASSMNRGSGELFF.

V gene TRBV2 combines with J gene TRBJ1-6; possibly TRBD1 for D (5 bases). Trimming took 7 bases from V and 14 from J, leaving 15 bases between them. The CDR3 loop spans 12 amino acids. Germline lookup yields CDR1 SNHLY and CDR2 FYNNEI. CDR3 nucleotide sequence: TGTGCCAGCAAATTGGACACCCAGACCCTCCACTTT. Encoded protein: CASKLDTQTLHF.

This clone was seen only once. The rearrangement uses TRBV5-1 and TRBJ2-5; 13 bases match TRBD2. Looked up from germline, CDR1 is SGHRS and CDR2 is YFSETQ. V was pared by 4 bases and J by 2 bases, with 5 bases of the junction left unmatched. The CDR3 spans 16 residues. The CDR3 loop reads CASSRTSGGGQETQYF. The CDR3 nucleotides are TGCGCCAGCAGCCGGACTAGCGGGGGAGGGCAAGAGACCCAGTACTTC.

J is TRBJ1-2 and V is TRBV30; unclear D gene. The CDR3 is 13 amino acids. The germline V gene encodes CDR1 GTSNPN and CDR2 SVGIG (reference sequence). V lost 3 bases to trimming and J lost 7 bases, with 15 bases between them. The CDR3 nucleotides are TGTGCCTGGAGGAGCGAGAGGTCCGGTGGCTACACCTTC. Translated, it gives CAWRSERSGGYTF.

CDR3 loop: CASSPRTGVTGELFF. The CDR3 DNA reads TGTGCCAGCTCACCAAGGACAGGGGTTACCGGGGAGCTGTTTTTT. This chain links TRBV18 with TRBJ2-2, with 9 bases that match TRBD1. The CDR3 totals 15 residues. Trimming at V came to 2 bases and at J to 5 bases, leaving 3 bases not matched to a gene. Germline V gene sequence: CDR1 KGHSH, CDR2 LQKENI.

The sample holds one count of this clone. This chain joins TRBV2 and TRBJ2-3, with TRBD2 identical over 13 bases. The CDR3 covers 14 residues. Germline trimming cut 4 bases from V and 5 bases from J; bases unmatched to any gene: 0. Per germline, CDR1 SNHLY and CDR2 FYNNEI. The CDR3 DNA reads TGTGCCAGCAGTGGGACTAGCGGGGGAGATACGCAGTATTTT. Translating gives CASSGTSGGDTQYF.

The rearrangement links TRBV27 to TRBJ1-3; TRBD1 matches at 8 bases. Germline CDR1 reads MNHEY; CDR2 reads SMNVEV (reference sequence). Trimming at V came to 4 bases and at J to 4 bases, leaving 15 bases not matched to a gene. The CDR3 loop spans 18 amino acids. CDR3 nucleotide sequence: TGTGCCAGCAGTTCTACCCCCCCCTTAGCAGGGGGCGGAAACACCATATATTTT. Amino acids: CASSSTPPLAGGGNTIYF.

This sequence joins TRBV21-1 and TRBJ1-1; no DNA check was done on the table's D call, TRBD1. TRBV21-1 is flagged as a pseudogene. The length of the CDR3 is 13 residues. CDR3 bases: TGTGCCAGCAGCAGACCCACAGGGGTTGAAGCTTTCTTT. This codes for CASSRPTGVEAFF.

The J gene is TRBJ2-6, the V gene TRBV12-3 or TRBV12-4, with D hard to call. The CDR3 is 13 amino acids. Trimming stripped 3 bases from V and 4 bases from J, with 4 bases between. The CDR3: CASSFSGANVLTF. CDR3 nucleotide sequence: TGTGCCAGCAGTTTCTCCGGGGCCAACGTCCTGACTTTC.

This chain joins TRBV18 and TRBJ2-6; 10 bases agree with TRBD1. CDR3 length equals 18 residues. The germline CDR1 and CDR2 sequences are KGHSH and LQKENI. Unmatched junction bases numbered 9, after V lost 5 bases and J lost 2 bases. The CDR3 DNA is TGTGCCAGCTCATCGAGGACAGGGGGTGGAGCTGGGGCCAACGTCCTGACTTTC. Amino acids: CASSSRTGGGAGANVLTF.

The V call is TRBV7-2, the J call TRBJ1-1; D remains ambiguous. This CDR3 is built from 13 residues. V lost 1 base, J lost 5 bases, and 8 bases lay in between. Germline V gene lookup returns CDR1 SGHTA and CDR2 FQGNSA. The CDR3: CASSLVSGTEAFF. The CDR3 DNA reads as TGTGCCAGCAGCTTAGTGTCGGGGACTGAAGCTTTCTTT.

The V gene is TRBV7-6, the J gene TRBJ2-7; TRBD2 might be the D (6 bases). The germline gives CDR1 SGHVS, CDR2 FNYEAQ. With 4 bases removed from V and 3 bases from J, the gap between germline ends came to 16 bases. The CDR3 is 15 amino acids. The DNA of the CDR3 is TGTGCCAGCAGCTCAGACGGGACTCCCGGCTACGAGCAGTACTTC. Protein product: CASSSDGTPGYEQYF.

This clone was observed a single time. The chain joins TRBV6-5 to TRBJ1-3; the D gene is possibly TRBD1 (6 bases). V shed 0 bases and J shed 2 bases, with 11 bases lying between them. This CDR3 is 16 amino acids long. Germline assignment: CDR1 MNHEY and CDR2 SVGAGI. The CDR3 loop reads CASSYSATGTGNTIYF. The DNA of the CDR3 is TGTGCCAGCAGTTACTCGGCAACAGGGACTGGAAACACCATATATTTT.

V and J are TRBV5-1 and TRBJ1-4; TRBD1 is a possible D gene (6 bases). Looked up from germline, CDR1 is SGHRS and CDR2 is YFSETQ. V was clipped by 0 bases and J by 7 bases, with 16 bases between them. This CDR3 comprises 16 residues. The CDR3 protein is CASSLAGQGVSEKLFF. CDR3 bases: TGCGCCAGCAGCTTGGCGGGACAAGGGGTTTCTGAAAAACTGTTTTTT.

This chain uses TRBV2 with TRBJ1-5; 7 nucleotides align to TRBD1. Germline V gene lookup returns CDR1 SNHLY and CDR2 FYNNEI. The CDR3 consists of 15 residues. V shed 5 bases, J shed 7 bases, and the junction held 11 bases outside the gene matches. In nucleotides, the CDR3 is TGTGCCAGCAGTCTAGAAAGAGGACAGGCCCAGCCCCAGCATTTT. It yields the protein CASSLERGQAQPQHF. The full variable domain, rest sourced from reference TRBV2 and TRBJ1-5, is EPEVTQTPSHQVTQMGQEVILRCVPISNHLYFYWYRQILGQKVEFLVSFYNNEISEKSEIFDDQFSVERPDGSNFTLKIRSTKLEDSAMYFCASSLERGQAQPQHFGDGTRLSIL.

This clone showed up just once. The rearrangement joins TRBV5-6 to TRBJ2-7; the D is unclear. V gave up 3 bases and J gave up 3 bases, with 4 bases separating them. The CDR3 is 11 amino acids. Per the germline V gene, CDR1 is SGHDT and CDR2 is YYEEEE. The CDR3 is CASSSGYEQYF. In DNA, the CDR3 is TGTGCCAGCAGCTCGGGCTACGAGCAGTACTTC.

The V gene is TRBV11-3, the J gene TRBJ2-1, with 7 positions matching TRBD2. The CDR3 spans 16 residues. Germline loops: CDR1 SGHNT, CDR2 YENEEA. V was clipped by 0 bases and J by 2 bases; unmatched bases: 4. The CDR3 is CASSLERGRTYNEQFF. The CDR3 DNA sequence: TGTGCCAGCAGCTTAGAGCGGGGGAGGACCTACAATGAGCAGTTCTTC.

This chain uses TRBV28 with TRBJ1-5; 7 nucleotides align to TRBD1. The germline CDR1 and CDR2 sequences are MDHEN and SYDVKM. This CDR3 comprises 14 residues. Unmatched junction bases numbered 6, after V lost 8 bases and J lost 2 bases. CDR3 in amino acids: CASAHRGRNQPQHF. The CDR3 region has the DNA TGTGCCAGCGCCCACAGGGGCCGCAATCAGCCCCAGCATTTT.

V is TRBV21-1 and J is TRBJ1-1. TRBV21-1 is given as a pseudogene. CDR3 length: 17 residues. CDR3 sequence: CASSRKGNGKTGAEAFF. The CDR3 DNA is TGTGCCAGCAGCCGAAAGGGGAATGGGAAAACGGGGGCTGAAGCTTTCTTT.

This sequence joins TRBV5-6 and TRBJ1-5, with 9 bases fitting TRBD1. CDR1 is SGHDT, CDR2 YYEEEE, per germline. The CDR3 runs 14 residues. V trimming: 0 bases; J trimming: 7 bases; junction bases outside the gene matches: 2. The CDR3 bases are TGTGCCAGCAGCTTGGTTGGACAGGGGCAGCCCCAGCATTTT. It yields the protein CASSLVGQGQPQHF.

This clone was found a few times. The chain has TRBV5-4 and TRBJ1-2; maybe TRBD1 (6 bases). Trimming stripped 3 bases from V and 4 bases from J, with 16 bases between. Germline V gives CDR1 SGHNT, CDR2 YYREEE (reference sequence). This CDR3 has 15 amino acids. This chain's CDR3 is CASSSRQDPSYGYTF. The DNA for the CDR3 is TGTGCCAGCAGCTCCCGACAGGATCCATCCTATGGCTACACCTTC.